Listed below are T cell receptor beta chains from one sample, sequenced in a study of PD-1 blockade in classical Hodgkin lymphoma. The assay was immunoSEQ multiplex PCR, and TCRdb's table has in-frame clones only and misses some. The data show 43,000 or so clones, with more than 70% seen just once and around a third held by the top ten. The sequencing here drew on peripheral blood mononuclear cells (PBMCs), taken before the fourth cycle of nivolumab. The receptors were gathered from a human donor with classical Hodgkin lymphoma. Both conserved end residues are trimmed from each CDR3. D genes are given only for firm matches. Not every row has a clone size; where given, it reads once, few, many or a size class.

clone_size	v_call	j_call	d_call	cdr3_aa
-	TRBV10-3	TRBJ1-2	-	AIKGAGDGYT
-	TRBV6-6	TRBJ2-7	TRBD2	ASRGTIASYEQY
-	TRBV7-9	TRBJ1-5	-	ASSLGETHQPQH
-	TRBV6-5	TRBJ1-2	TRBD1	ASLSRQGSYGYT
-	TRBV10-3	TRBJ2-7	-	AISKGADEQY
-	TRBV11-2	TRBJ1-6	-	ASSWTDNNSPLH
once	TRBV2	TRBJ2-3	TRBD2	ASNPGLAGGLVADTQY
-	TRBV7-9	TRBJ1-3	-	ASSLGTVSGNTIY
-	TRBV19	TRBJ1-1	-	ASNPRTAYTEAF
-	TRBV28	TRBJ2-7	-	ASSLQNGAYEQY
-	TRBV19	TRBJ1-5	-	ASSIDHVAGWPQH
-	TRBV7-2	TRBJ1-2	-	ASSPTGIYGYT
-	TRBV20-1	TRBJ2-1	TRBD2	SAPGLAGLF
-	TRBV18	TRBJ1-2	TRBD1	ASSPTGEYGYT
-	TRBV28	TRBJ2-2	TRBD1	ASSNGQDKTGELF
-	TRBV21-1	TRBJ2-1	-	ASSIVVRAYNEQF
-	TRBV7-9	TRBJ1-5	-	ASSPEGGHSFPQH
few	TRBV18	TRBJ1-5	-	ASSPQENQPQH
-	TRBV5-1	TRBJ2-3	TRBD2	ASREASGGLLDTQY
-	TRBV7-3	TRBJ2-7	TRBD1	ASSFSTGWSYEQY
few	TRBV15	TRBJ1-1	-	ATSGQRGWTEAF
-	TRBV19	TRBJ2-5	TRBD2	ASSTTSGSQETQY
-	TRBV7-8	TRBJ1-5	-	ASSFVGGLGNQPQH
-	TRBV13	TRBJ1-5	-	ASSLGRISNQPQH
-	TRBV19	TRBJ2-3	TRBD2	ASSIASGGTDTQY
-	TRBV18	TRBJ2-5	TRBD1	ASSPPNGQGAETQY
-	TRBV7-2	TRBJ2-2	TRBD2	AEGLADTGELF
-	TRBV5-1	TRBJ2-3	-	ASSLRTTGTDTQY
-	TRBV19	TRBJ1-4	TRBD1	ASTFTGGHREKLF
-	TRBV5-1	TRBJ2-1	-	ASSLETSVREQF
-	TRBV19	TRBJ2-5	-	ATGGIQDQETQY
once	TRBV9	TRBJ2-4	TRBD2	ASSVGGGGPYKNIQY